These T cell receptor beta chains were read from a single sample in a study of early T cells in non-severe SARS-CoV-2 infection. MiXCR, run by TCRdb on the 5' RACE reads, gives a single entry per CDR3 protein. Of some 28,000 distinct CDR3 sequences listed, roughly 6.1% are singletons. The sample was whole blood. Source of these receptors: an adult who was a healthcare worker with PCR-confirmed SARS-CoV-2 infection or an uninfected control (not recorded which). Each CDR3 is given with its conserved first and last residue. A D gene is named only where the DNA matches it firmly. Rows may omit the clone size; those that give it use once, few, many or a size class.

>TRBJ1-4|many|NA|TRBV7-9
CASSLASWEKLFF
TGTGCCAGCAGCTTAGCGAGTTGGGAAAAACTGTTTTTT
>TRBJ1-2|NA|NA|TRBV4-1
CASSQGGGNYGYTF
TGCGCCAGCAGCCAAGGGGGGGGCAACTATGGCTACACCTTC
>TRBJ2-4|many|NA|TRBV5-1
CASSLGQGGIQYF
TGCGCCAGCAGCTTGGGTCAGGGAGGCATTCAGTACTTC
>TRBJ2-1|many|NA|TRBV20-1
CSATGLTDEQFF
TGCAGTGCTACAGGACTAACCGATGAGCAGTTCTTC
>TRBJ1-5|NA|TRBD1|TRBV20-1
CSARDAGQGNQPQHF
TGCAGTGCTAGAGATGCGGGACAGGGCAATCAGCCCCAGCATTTT
>TRBJ1-5|many|NA|TRBV5-1
CASSLGQAQGNQPQHF
TGCGCCAGCAGCTTGGGACAGGCCCAGGGGAATCAGCCCCAGCATTTT
>TRBJ2-3|few|TRBD2|TRBV7-6
CASSLGGTPDTQYF
TGTGCCAGCAGCCTGGGGGGGACTCCAGATACGCAGTATTTT
>TRBJ2-5|many|TRBD2|TRBV20-1
CSVQTSGQETQYF
TGCAGTGTCCAGACTAGCGGGCAAGAGACCCAGTACTTC
>TRBJ2-7|many|NA|TRBV5-1
CASSLAYDGSSEQYF
TGCGCCAGCAGCTTGGCCTACGACGGGAGTAGCGAGCAGTACTTC
>TRBJ2-7|many|NA|TRBV6-5
CASRRGSYEQYF
TGTGCCAGCCGTCGGGGCTCCTACGAGCAGTACTTC
>TRBJ1-6|NA|NA|TRBV18
CASSPPAGTMFHF
TGTGCCAGCTCACCACCTGCGGGTACTATGTTCCACTTT
>TRBJ1-1|many|NA|TRBV18
CASSPGGNTEAFF
TGTGCCAGCTCACCGGGAGGGAACACTGAAGCTTTCTTT
>TRBJ2-7|few|NA|TRBV29-1
CSVDEFSFGQYF
TGCAGCGTTGATGAGTTCAGTTTCGGGCAGTACTTC
>TRBJ2-7|many|TRBD2|TRBV6-2/TRBV6-3
CASSSRRWTSGGYEQYF
TGTGCCAGCAGCTCCCGGCGGTGGACTAGCGGGGGGTACGAGCAGTACTTC
>TRBJ2-7|many|NA|TRBV5-5
CASTEGAGQFYEQYF
TGTGCCAGTACCGAGGGTGCTGGGCAGTTCTACGAGCAGTACTTC
>TRBJ2-3|few|NA|TRBV28
CASSLSGQHLTDTQYF
TGTGCCAGCAGTTTATCTGGACAGCATCTCACAGATACGCAGTATTTT
>TRBJ1-1|NA|NA|TRBV5-5
CASSPTLTLRMNTEAFF
TGTGCCAGCAGCCCAACACTAACACTTCGGATGAACACTGAAGCTTTCTTT
>TRBJ2-3|NA|NA|TRBV11-2
CASSLGRGGTDTQYF
TGTGCCAGCAGCTTAGGGAGAGGCGGCACAGATACGCAGTATTTT
>TRBJ1-5|many|NA|TRBV27
CASSPRTARQPQHF
TGTGCCAGCAGTCCCCGGACCGCGAGGCAGCCCCAGCATTTT
>TRBJ2-5|many|NA|TRBV6-6
CASSYSGTTQETQYF
TGTGCCAGCAGTTACTCCGGGACCACCCAAGAGACCCAGTACTTC
>TRBJ2-5|many|TRBD2|TRBV7-8
CASSLTSGTETQYF
TGTGCCAGCAGCCTGACTAGCGGGACTGAGACCCAGTACTTC
>TRBJ1-2|NA|NA|TRBV5-4
CASSRLSRAALNYGYTF
TGTGCCAGCAGCCGCTTGTCGAGGGCAGCGCTTAACTATGGCTACACCTTC